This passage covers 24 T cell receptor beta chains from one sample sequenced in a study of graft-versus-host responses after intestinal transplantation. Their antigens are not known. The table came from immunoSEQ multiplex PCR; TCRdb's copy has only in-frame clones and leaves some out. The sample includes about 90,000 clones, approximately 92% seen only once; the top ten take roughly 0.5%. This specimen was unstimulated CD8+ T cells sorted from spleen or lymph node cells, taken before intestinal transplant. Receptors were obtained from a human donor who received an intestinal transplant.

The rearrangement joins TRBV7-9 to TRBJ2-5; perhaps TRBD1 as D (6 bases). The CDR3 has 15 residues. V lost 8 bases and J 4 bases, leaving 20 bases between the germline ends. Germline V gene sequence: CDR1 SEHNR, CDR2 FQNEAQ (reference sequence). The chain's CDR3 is CASLHAGELGETQYF. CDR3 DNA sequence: TGTGCCAGCTTACATGCAGGGGAGCTGGGAGAGACCCAGTACTTC.

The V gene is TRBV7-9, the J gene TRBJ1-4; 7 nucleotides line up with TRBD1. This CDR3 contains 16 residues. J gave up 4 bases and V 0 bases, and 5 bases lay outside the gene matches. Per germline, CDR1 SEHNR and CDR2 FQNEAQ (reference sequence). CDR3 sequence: CASSLADRESNEKLFF. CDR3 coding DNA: TGTGCCAGCAGCTTAGCTGACAGGGAAAGTAATGAAAAACTGTTTTTT.

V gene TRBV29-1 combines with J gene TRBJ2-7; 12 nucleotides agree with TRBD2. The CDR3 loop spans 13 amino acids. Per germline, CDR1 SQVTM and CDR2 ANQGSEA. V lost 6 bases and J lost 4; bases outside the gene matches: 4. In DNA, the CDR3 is TGCAGCGTCGTGACTAGCGGGAGTTACGAGCAGTACTTC. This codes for CSVVTSGSYEQYF.

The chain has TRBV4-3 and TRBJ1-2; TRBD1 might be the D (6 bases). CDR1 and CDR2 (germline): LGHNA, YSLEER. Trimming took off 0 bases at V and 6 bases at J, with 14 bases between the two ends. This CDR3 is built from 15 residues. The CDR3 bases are TGCGCCAGCAGCCAAGATCTTACAGGGTTGGATGGCTACACCTTC. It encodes CASSQDLTGLDGYTF.

The CDR3 nucleotides are TGTGCCAGCAGCATTTGGACAGGGAAGGCCCCCACAGATACGCAGTATTTT. It translates to CASSIWTGKAPTDTQYF. The chain links TRBV7-2 to TRBJ2-3; 8 nucleotides agree with TRBD1. The germline V gene encodes CDR1 SGHTA and CDR2 FQGNSA. The CDR3 totals 17 residues. J was trimmed by 2 bases and V by 5 bases; bases with no gene match: 12.

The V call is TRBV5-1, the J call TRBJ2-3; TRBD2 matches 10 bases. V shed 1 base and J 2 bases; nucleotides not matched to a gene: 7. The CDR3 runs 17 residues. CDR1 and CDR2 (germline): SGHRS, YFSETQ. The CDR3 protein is CASSLMGSGRPTDTQYF. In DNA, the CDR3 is TGCGCCAGCAGCTTGATGGGTAGCGGGAGGCCCACAGATACGCAGTATTTT.

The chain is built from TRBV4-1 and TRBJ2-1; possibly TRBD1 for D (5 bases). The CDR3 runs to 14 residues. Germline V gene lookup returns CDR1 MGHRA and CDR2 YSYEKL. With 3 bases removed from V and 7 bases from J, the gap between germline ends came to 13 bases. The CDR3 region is CASSQPTATNEQFF. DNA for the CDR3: TGCGCCAGCAGCCAGCCGACAGCGACGAATGAGCAGTTCTTC.

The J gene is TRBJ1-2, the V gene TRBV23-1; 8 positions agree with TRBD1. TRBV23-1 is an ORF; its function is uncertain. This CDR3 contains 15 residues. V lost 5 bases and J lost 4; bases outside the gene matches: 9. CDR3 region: CASSETRGPSYGYTF. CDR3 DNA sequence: TGCGCCAGCAGTGAGACCAGGGGGCCGAGCTATGGCTACACCTTC.

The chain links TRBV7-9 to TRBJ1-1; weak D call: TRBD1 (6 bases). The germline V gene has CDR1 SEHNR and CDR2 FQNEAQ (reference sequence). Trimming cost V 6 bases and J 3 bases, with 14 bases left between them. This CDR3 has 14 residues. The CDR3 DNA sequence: TGTGCCAGCAGGCCACAGGGTGGGGACACTGAAGCTTTCTTT. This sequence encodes CASRPQGGDTEAFF.

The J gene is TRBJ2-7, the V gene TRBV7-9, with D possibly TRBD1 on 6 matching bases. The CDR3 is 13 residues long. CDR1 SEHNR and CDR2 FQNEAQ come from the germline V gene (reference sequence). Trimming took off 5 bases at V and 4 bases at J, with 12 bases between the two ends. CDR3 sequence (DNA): TGTGCCAGCAGCACGGGACATCTTTACGAGCAGTACTTC. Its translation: CASSTGHLYEQYF.

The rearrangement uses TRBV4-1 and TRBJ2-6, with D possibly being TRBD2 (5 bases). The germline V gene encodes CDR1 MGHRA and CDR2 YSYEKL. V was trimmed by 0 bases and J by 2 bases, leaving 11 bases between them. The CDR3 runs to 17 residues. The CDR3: CASSQEVRVAGANVLTF. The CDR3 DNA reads TGCGCCAGCAGCCAAGAAGTGAGGGTTGCTGGGGCCAACGTCCTGACTTTC.

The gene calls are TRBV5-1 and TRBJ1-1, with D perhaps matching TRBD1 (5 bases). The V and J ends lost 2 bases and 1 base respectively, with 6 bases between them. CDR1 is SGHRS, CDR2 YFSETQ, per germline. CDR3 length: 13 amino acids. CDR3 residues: CASSLRGNTEAFF. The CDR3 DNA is TGCGCCAGCAGCTTAAGGGGGAACACTGAAGCTTTCTTT.

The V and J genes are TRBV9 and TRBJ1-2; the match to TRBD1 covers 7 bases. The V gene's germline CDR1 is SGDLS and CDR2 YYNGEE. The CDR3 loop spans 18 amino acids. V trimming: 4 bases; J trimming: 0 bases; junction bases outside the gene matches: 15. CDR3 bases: TGTGCCAGCAGCCCCGGACAGGTCCTCACGTTAGCTAACTATGGCTACACCTTC. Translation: CASSPGQVLTLANYGYTF.

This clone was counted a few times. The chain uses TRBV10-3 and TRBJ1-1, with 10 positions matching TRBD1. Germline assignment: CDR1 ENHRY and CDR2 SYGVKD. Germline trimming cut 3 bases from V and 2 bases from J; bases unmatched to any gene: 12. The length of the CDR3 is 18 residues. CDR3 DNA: TGTGCCATCAGTGAACCCCGGGACAGGGGAGTAACTAACACTGAAGCTTTCTTT. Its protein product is CAISEPRDRGVTNTEAFF.

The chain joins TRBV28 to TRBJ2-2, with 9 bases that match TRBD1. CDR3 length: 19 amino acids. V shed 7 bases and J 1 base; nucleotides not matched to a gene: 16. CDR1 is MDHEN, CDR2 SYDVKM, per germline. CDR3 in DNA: TGTGCCAGCAATACTGATCCGGGACAGGGAGACGGGAACACCGGGGAGCTGTTTTTT. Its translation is CASNTDPGQGDGNTGELFF.

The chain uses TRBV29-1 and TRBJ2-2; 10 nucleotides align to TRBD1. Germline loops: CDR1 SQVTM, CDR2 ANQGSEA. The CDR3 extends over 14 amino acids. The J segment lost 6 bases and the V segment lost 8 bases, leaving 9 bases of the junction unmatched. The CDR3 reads CSTTGTGDSGELFF. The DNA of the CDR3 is TGCAGCACGACCGGGACAGGGGACTCCGGGGAGCTGTTTTTT.

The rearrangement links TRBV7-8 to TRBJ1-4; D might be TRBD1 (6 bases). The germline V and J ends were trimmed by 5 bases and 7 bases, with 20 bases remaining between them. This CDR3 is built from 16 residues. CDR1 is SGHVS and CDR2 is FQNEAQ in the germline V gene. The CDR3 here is CASSPPVGGVGEKLFF. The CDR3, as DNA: TGTGCCAGCAGCCCCCCGGTTGGGGGCGTGGGTGAAAAACTGTTTTTT.

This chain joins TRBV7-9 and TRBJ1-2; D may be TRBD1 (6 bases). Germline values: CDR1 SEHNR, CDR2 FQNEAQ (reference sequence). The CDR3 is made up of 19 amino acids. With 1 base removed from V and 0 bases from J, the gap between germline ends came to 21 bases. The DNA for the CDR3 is TGTGCCAGCAGCTTAGAGAGAGGACAGAGCCTCCGGGCTAACTATGGCTACACCTTC. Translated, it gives CASSLERGQSLRANYGYTF.

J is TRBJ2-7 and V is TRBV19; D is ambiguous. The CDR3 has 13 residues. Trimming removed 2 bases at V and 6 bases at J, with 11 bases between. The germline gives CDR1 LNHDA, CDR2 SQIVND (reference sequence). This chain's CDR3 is CASSIRTPSEQYF. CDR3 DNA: TGTGCCAGTAGTATAAGAACTCCCTCCGAGCAGTACTTC.

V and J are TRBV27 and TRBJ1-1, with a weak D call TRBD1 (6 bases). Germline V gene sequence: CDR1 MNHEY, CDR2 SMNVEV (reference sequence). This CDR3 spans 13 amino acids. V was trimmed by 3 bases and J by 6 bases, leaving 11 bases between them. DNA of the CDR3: TGTGCCAGCAGTTTCACCGGGGGGCCTGAAGCTTTCTTT. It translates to CASSFTGGPEAFF.

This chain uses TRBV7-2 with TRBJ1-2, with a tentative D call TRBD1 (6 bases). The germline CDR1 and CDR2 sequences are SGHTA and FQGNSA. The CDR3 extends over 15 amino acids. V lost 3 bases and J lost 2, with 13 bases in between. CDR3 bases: TGTGCCAGCAGCTTTTATAGGGGGGGGAACTATGGCTACACCTTC. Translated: CASSFYRGGNYGYTF.

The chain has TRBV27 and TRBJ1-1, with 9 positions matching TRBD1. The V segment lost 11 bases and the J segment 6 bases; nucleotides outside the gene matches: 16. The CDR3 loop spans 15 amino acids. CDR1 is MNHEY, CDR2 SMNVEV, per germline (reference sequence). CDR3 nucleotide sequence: TGTGCCTCGGCTGAAACGGGACAGGGAAGAGCTGAAGCTTTCTTT. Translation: CASAETGQGRAEAFF.

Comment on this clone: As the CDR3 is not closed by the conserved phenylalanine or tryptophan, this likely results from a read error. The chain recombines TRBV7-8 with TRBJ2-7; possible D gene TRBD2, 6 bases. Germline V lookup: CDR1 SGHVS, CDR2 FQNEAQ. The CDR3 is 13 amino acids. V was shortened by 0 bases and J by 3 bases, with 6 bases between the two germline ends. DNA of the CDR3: TGTGCCAGCAGCTTAGCGGACTACTACGAGCAGTACTCC. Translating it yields CASSLADYYEQYS.

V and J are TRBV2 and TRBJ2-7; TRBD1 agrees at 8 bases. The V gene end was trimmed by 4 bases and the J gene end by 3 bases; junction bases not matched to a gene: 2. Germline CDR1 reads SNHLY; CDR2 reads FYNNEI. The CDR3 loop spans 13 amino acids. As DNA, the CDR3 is TGTGCCAGCAGTGTCGGACAGGGCTACGAGCAGTACTTC. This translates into CASSVGQGYEQYF.